The 19 T cell receptor beta chains below were found in one sample sequenced in a study of blood T cell repertoires in COVID-19. Libraries were prepared by immunoSEQ multiplex PCR; TCRdb keeps only in-frame clonotypes and omits some of them. The profile shows roughly 110,000 clones, about 88% of them singletons. What was sequenced was peripheral blood. Source of these receptors: a woman in her 70s who had recovered from COVID-19.

The J gene is TRBJ2-7, the V gene TRBV27, with TRBD1 matching over 7 bases. Germline assignment: CDR1 MNHEY and CDR2 SMNVEV (reference sequence). The V segment lost 4 bases and the J segment 2 bases; nucleotides outside the gene matches: 8. The CDR3 runs to 15 residues. CDR3 nucleotide sequence: TGTGCCAGCAGTTCCCCCGGGACAGCACCCTACGAGCAGTACTTC. Its protein is CASSSPGTAPYEQYF.

The table lists this clone with a count of one. V and J are TRBV23-1 and TRBJ1-5; D gene ambiguous. TRBV23-1 qualifies as an ORF whose function is uncertain. The CDR3 sequence is 16 residues long. V was trimmed by 0 bases and J by 1 base, leaving 10 bases between them. The CDR3 bases are TGCGCCAGCAGTCAATCAGTCAGGATGAGCAATCAGCCCCAGCATTTT. It codes for CASSQSVRMSNQPQHF.

The genes are TRBV27 and TRBJ2-3; the match to TRBD2 covers 11 bases. Losses at the gene ends were 5 bases for V and 5 bases for J; bases not matched to a gene: 3. This CDR3 is 14 amino acids long. Germline V CDR1 and CDR2: MNHEY, SMNVEV (reference sequence). The CDR3 coding sequence is TGTGCCAGCAGTCCCGGGACTAGCGGAGATACGCAGTATTTT. Protein: CASSPGTSGDTQYF.

The chain recombines TRBV11-2 with TRBJ2-6; a weak D match, TRBD1 (6 bases). The CDR3 totals 16 residues. Trimming cost V 0 bases and J 4 bases, with 10 bases left between them. The germline CDR1 and CDR2 sequences are SGHAT and FQNNGV. CDR3 in DNA: TGTGCCAGCAGCTTAGAACAGGGATCGGGGGCCAACGTCCTGACTTTC. Translated, it gives CASSLEQGSGANVLTF.

The J gene is TRBJ1-6, the V gene TRBV4-3; TRBD1 matches 7 bases. V shed 6 bases, J shed 9 bases, and the junction held 11 bases outside the gene matches. CDR1 and CDR2 (germline): LGHNA, YSLEER. This CDR3 comprises 15 residues. In nucleotides, the CDR3 is TGCGCCAGCAGGATAGGGACAGCCGGGGGTTCACCCCTCCACTTT. Protein product: CASRIGTAGGSPLHF.

The chain is built from TRBV9 and TRBJ2-3; D perhaps matches TRBD2 (6 bases). This CDR3 has 14 residues. Germline-derived CDR1 and CDR2 are SGDLS and YYNGEE. V dropped 0 bases and J dropped 3 bases, with 8 bases sitting between them. CDR3 sequence: CASSVDGTTDTQYF. The CDR3 DNA follows: TGTGCCAGCAGCGTAGACGGGACTACAGATACGCAGTATTTT.

The chain combines TRBV3-1 (or the pseudogene TRBV3-2) with TRBJ2-2, with 8 bases fitting TRBD1. Germline V gives CDR1 LGHDT, CDR2 YNNKEL (reference sequence). There are 13 residues in the CDR3. V dropped 3 bases and J dropped 13; count of bases not matched to a gene: 7. CDR3 nucleotides: TGTGCCAGCAGCCATCCGGGACAGGTCTTGCTGTTTTTT. Protein sequence: CASSHPGQVLLFF.

The J gene is TRBJ2-7, the V gene TRBV4-3; 14 nucleotides line up with TRBD2. Germline lookup yields CDR1 LGHNA and CDR2 YSLEER. This CDR3 region has 14 residues. The V gene end was trimmed by 4 bases and the J gene end by 4 bases; junction bases not matched to a gene: 0. The CDR3 loop reads CASSRTSGGYEQYF. The CDR3 nucleotides are TGCGCCAGCAGCCGGACTAGCGGGGGGTACGAGCAGTACTTC.

In DNA, the CDR3 is TGTGCCAGCAGCGTAGCTACGGGTTTGGGTGATGAAAAACTGTTTTTT. Translated: CASSVATGLGDEKLFF. This chain connects TRBV9 to TRBJ1-4, with D unclear. V was cut by 0 bases and J by 6 bases, with 15 bases left in between. This CDR3 spans 16 amino acids. Germline V gene data show CDR1 as SGDLS and CDR2 as YYNGEE.

This chain uses TRBV5-1 with TRBJ1-5; D is perhaps TRBD1 (6 bases). This CDR3 is 14 amino acids long. In germline, CDR1 is SGHRS, CDR2 YFSETQ. V lost 4 bases to trimming and J lost 7 bases, with 15 bases between them. CDR3 nucleotides: TGCGCCAGCAGCCCGACAGGTCAGAGCCAGCCCCAGCATTTT. The encoded protein is CASSPTGQSQPQHF.

The V gene is TRBV27, the J gene TRBJ2-5, with D possibly matching TRBD2 (6 bases). CDR1 is MNHEY and CDR2 is SMNVEV in the germline V gene (reference sequence). The CDR3 runs to 16 residues. Trimming took 4 bases from V and 7 from J, leaving 22 bases between them. This CDR3 reads CASSSEDSTLRGTQYF. The CDR3 region has the DNA TGTGCCAGCAGTTCGGAGGACTCAACCCTGCGGGGGACCCAGTACTTC.

V is TRBV6-5 and J is TRBJ2-1; 13 bases agree with TRBD2. This CDR3 comprises 15 residues. Trimming took 6 bases from V and 9 from J; bases not matched to a gene: 8. Germline V CDR1 and CDR2: MNHEY, SVGAGI. In nucleotides, the CDR3 is TGTGCCAGCAGCCCCGGACTAGCGGGGGAGAGTGAGCAGTTCTTC. It specifies CASSPGLAGESEQFF.

CDR3 in amino acids: CASSYGTGKEKLFF. DNA of the CDR3: TGTGCCAGCAGTTACGGGACAGGCAAGGAAAAACTGTTTTTT. V gene TRBV6-2 or TRBV6-3 combines with J gene TRBJ1-4; TRBD1 matches 8 bases. After removal of 2 bases from V and 8 bases from J, the junction contained 4 bases not matched to a gene. CDR1 is MNHEY, CDR2 SVGEGT, per germline. The CDR3 covers 14 residues.

The count of this clone is one. V and J are TRBV6-6 and TRBJ2-1; a weak D match, TRBD2 (6 bases). Trimming shortened V by 2 bases and J by 6 bases, and 14 bases separated the two germline ends. CDR3 length: 15 amino acids. Germline CDR1 and CDR2: MNHNY and SVGAGI (reference sequence). The CDR3 is CASSYGSGGVNEQFF. The CDR3 nucleotides are TGTGCCAGCAGTTACGGTAGCGGTGGGGTCAATGAGCAGTTCTTC.

The J gene is TRBJ1-2, the V gene TRBV19, with 8 bases aligning to TRBD1. Germline V lookup: CDR1 LNHDA, CDR2 SQIVND (reference sequence). Losses at the gene ends were 7 bases for V and 6 bases for J; bases not matched to a gene: 13. This CDR3 is 15 amino acids long. CDR3 coding DNA: TGTGCCAGTACCCTCCTTGGTGGACAGGGTAATGGCTACACCTTC. Translating it yields CASTLLGGQGNGYTF. The entire variable domain, with the rest obtained from reference TRBV19 and TRBJ1-2, is as follows: DGGITQSPKYLFRKEGQNVTLSCEQNLNHDAMYWYRQDPGQGLRLIYYSQIVNDFQKGDIAEGYSVSREKKESFPLTVTSAQKNPTAFYLCASTLLGGQGNGYTFGSGTRLTVV.

For the CDR3, the DNA is TGTGCCAGCCGACAGGGGGTCTCCTACGAGCAGTACTTC. It yields the protein CASRQGVSYEQYF. The chain is built from TRBV6-5 and TRBJ2-7, with 9 bases lining up with TRBD1. The V gene's germline CDR1 is MNHEY and CDR2 SVGAGI. Trimming took 8 bases from V and 0 from J; bases not matched to a gene: 2. The length of the CDR3 is 13 residues.

The V call is TRBV28, the J call TRBJ1-5; TRBD1 is a possible D gene (6 bases). V was trimmed by 10 bases and J by 6 bases, leaving 13 bases between them. CDR1 is MDHEN and CDR2 is SYDVKM in the germline V gene. The CDR3 totals 12 residues. CDR3: CATTGRGQPQHF. DNA for the CDR3: TGTGCCACCACAGGGAGGGGTCAGCCCCAGCATTTT.

The gene calls are TRBV5-5 and TRBJ1-1; the D gene is possibly TRBD1 (6 bases). The CDR3 extends over 13 amino acids. Trimming shortened V by 4 bases and J by 6 bases, and 13 bases separated the two germline ends. Germline V gene data show CDR1 as SGHKS and CDR2 as YYEKEE (reference sequence). CDR3 bases: TGTGCCAGCAGCGTTGACAGGTTGCCTGAAGCTTTCTTT. Its translation: CASSVDRLPEAFF.

The chain combines TRBV9 with TRBJ2-3; D not certain. Germline V gene sequence: CDR1 SGDLS, CDR2 YYNGEE. The length of the CDR3 is 16 residues. Between the trimmed V and J ends, which lost 4 bases and 1 base, there was a span of 16 bases. The CDR3 loop is CASSRQITHGTDTQYF. The CDR3 DNA reads as TGTGCCAGCAGCCGACAAATTACTCACGGCACAGATACGCAGTATTTT.